This T cell receptor beta chain was retrieved from a study of shared clonotypes between healthy human individuals. Libraries were prepared by immunoSEQ multiplex PCR; TCRdb keeps only in-frame clonotypes and omits some of them. This repertoire shows over 1.5 million clones, 95% to 99% found once; its top ten account for 0.4% to 0.45%. V lost 3 bases and J 7 bases, leaving 10 bases between the germline ends. The CDR3 is made up of 12 amino acids. CDR1 is WNHNN and CDR2 is SYGVQD in the germline V gene (reference sequence). The V and J genes are TRBV10-1 and TRBJ2-7; a weak D match, TRBD1 (5 bases). The clonotype originates from a man aged 30-40 years in good health. What was sequenced was naive CD4+ T cells sorted from blood. This sample's subset: CD45RA+ positively selected. DNA of the CDR3: TGCGCCAGCAGTGAACAGGTTTTTGAGCAGTACTTC. Its translation: CASSEQVFEQYF.